The 17 T cell receptor beta chains below were found in one sample sequenced in a study of persistence of HIV-infected CD4 T cells. The immunoSEQ assay was version 4, run in survey mode. Profiled with immunoSEQ multiplex PCR; TCRdb holds only in-frame clones, not every one. The sample includes fewer than 35,000 clones, over 80% of them seen just once. Which antigens these TCRs recognize remains unknown. The stimulus was lysate of CMV-infected fibroblasts, 9 to 10 ug/mL. CD40L/CD69 double-negative CD45RO-high memory CD4+ T cells were collected. The sequences come from CD4+ T cells sorted from PBMCs after approximately 20-hour stimulation, collected from a patient who received antiretroviral therapy. Receptor source: an adult woman with HIV who was CMV-seropositive.

The V call is TRBV2, the J call TRBJ1-2; 9 nucleotides agree with TRBD1. V lost 9 bases and J lost 7; bases outside the gene matches: 6. CDR3 length: 12 residues. The germline CDR1 and CDR2 sequences are SNHLY and FYNNEI. The CDR3: CARQGARGGYTF. The CDR3 bases are TGTGCCAGACAGGGGGCCCGGGGTGGCTACACCTTC.

This chain uses TRBV2 with TRBJ1-1; no clear D gene. The V gene lost 8 bases and the J gene lost 2 bases, with 12 bases spanning the gap. The CDR3 runs 13 residues. Germline CDR1 is SNHLY and CDR2 is FYNNEI. CDR3 DNA: TGTGCCAGCGAGGGAACCTACAACACTGAAGCTTTCTTT. Amino acids: CASEGTYNTEAFF.

The chain recombines TRBV25-1 with TRBJ2-3; 8 bases fit TRBD2. The germline V gene encodes CDR1 MGHDK and CDR2 SYGVNS. There are 15 residues in the CDR3. J was trimmed by 4 bases and V by 1 base; bases with no gene match: 4. The CDR3 loop is CASSESGGVADTQYF. CDR3 DNA: TGTGCCAGCAGTGAATCGGGGGGGGTCGCAGATACGCAGTATTTT.

The table lists this clone with a few counts. V and J are TRBV28 and TRBJ1-2; the D is unclear. V was clipped by 3 bases and J by 4 bases, with 12 bases between them. The germline V gene has CDR1 MDHEN and CDR2 SYDVKM. The CDR3 has 14 amino acids. As DNA, the CDR3 is TGTGCCAGCAGTTTGAGTAGAAATTCCTATGGCTACACCTTC. Translated: CASSLSRNSYGYTF.

The chain combines TRBV30 with TRBJ1-6; D ambiguous. CDR1 is GTSNPN, CDR2 SVGIG, per germline (reference sequence). V shed 4 bases and J shed 7 bases, with 11 bases lying between them. This CDR3 has 13 amino acids. The CDR3 loop is CAWIPGWNSPLHF. The CDR3 coding sequence is TGTGCCTGGATCCCAGGCTGGAATTCACCCCTCCACTTT. Full variable domain (missing parts from reference TRBV30 and TRBJ1-6): SQTIHQWPATLVQPVGSPLSLECTVEGTSNPNLYWYRQAAGRGLQLLFYSVGIGQISSEVPQNLSASRPQDRQFILSSKKLLLSDSGFYLCAWIPGWNSPLHFGNGTRLTVT.

The chain couples TRBV7-6 to TRBJ2-7, with D possibly TRBD1 on 6 matching bases. The V gene lost 5 bases and the J gene lost 3 bases, with 14 bases spanning the gap. The CDR3 totals 14 residues. Germline CDR1 SGHVS, CDR2 FNYEAQ. CDR3 protein: CASSRTAVGYEQYF. For the CDR3, the DNA is TGTGCCAGCAGCCGGACAGCGGTGGGCTACGAGCAGTACTTC.

The chain combines TRBV18 with TRBJ2-1, with 14 bases identical to TRBD2. V was clipped by 4 bases and J by 8 bases; unmatched bases: 4. The germline V gene encodes CDR1 KGHSH and CDR2 LQKENI. This CDR3 comprises 15 residues. CDR3 protein: CASSRGLAGDDEQFF. In DNA, the CDR3 is TGTGCCAGCTCACGGGGACTAGCGGGAGACGATGAGCAGTTCTTC.

The V call is TRBV15, the J call TRBJ1-2; a possible D gene is TRBD1 (5 bases). Germline V CDR1 and CDR2: LNHNV, YYDKDF (reference sequence). The V gene lost 0 bases and the J gene lost 8 bases, with 13 bases spanning the gap. The length of the CDR3 is 14 residues. CDR3 protein: CATSRDLGEIGYTF. CDR3 nucleotide sequence: TGTGCCACCAGCAGAGATCTAGGGGAGATCGGCTACACCTTC.

This clone has just a few counts. The chain carries TRBV19 and TRBJ2-4, with 11 bases aligning to TRBD2. Looked up from germline, CDR1 is LNHDA and CDR2 is SQIVND (reference sequence). The CDR3 contains 17 residues. Trimming at V came to 4 bases and at J to 5 bases, leaving 10 bases not matched to a gene. This CDR3 is CASSTSSGTSGENIQYF. CDR3 nucleotides: TGTGCCAGTAGTACTTCTTCTGGGACTAGCGGAGAAAACATTCAGTACTTC.

The rearrangement joins TRBV11-3 to TRBJ2-5; TRBD1 matches 8 bases. The CDR3 covers 11 residues. V gave up 5 bases and J gave up 7 bases; unmatched junction bases: 0. Germline values: CDR1 SGHNT, CDR2 YENEEA. CDR3 nucleotide sequence: TGTGCCAGCAGCCAGGGGGCGACCCAGTACTTC. It specifies CASSQGATQYF.

Remarks on this clone: Distinct nucleotide sequences in the sample also encode this CDR3. The V and J genes are TRBV20-1 and TRBJ1-2; no clear D gene. CDR3 length equals 11 residues. Germline V gene sequence: CDR1 DFQATT, CDR2 SNEGSKA (reference sequence). Trimming cost V 5 bases and J 5 bases, with 9 bases left between them. CDR3 loop: CSAQEGYGYTF. CDR3 sequence (DNA): TGCAGTGCTCAGGAGGGATATGGCTACACCTTC.

The V and J genes are TRBV20-1 and TRBJ2-3, with 8 bases that match TRBD2. V shed 3 bases, J shed 3 bases, and the junction held 8 bases outside the gene matches. The CDR3 consists of 15 residues. The germline V gene encodes CDR1 DFQATT and CDR2 SNEGSKA (reference sequence). The CDR3 protein is CSASGAGGGTDTQYF. In DNA form, the CDR3 reads TGCAGTGCTAGTGGGGCGGGAGGAGGGACAGATACGCAGTATTTT.

The CDR3 is CASRRRGGYNEQFF. For the CDR3, the DNA is TGTGCCAGCAGACGTCGGGGCGGATACAATGAGCAGTTCTTC. V usage is TRBV27 and J usage is TRBJ2-1; D is tentatively TRBD1 or TRBD2 (5 bases each). Germline CDR1 MNHEY, CDR2 SMNVEV (reference sequence). Trimming left V 6 bases short and J 4 bases short, with 13 bases between. The CDR3 runs to 14 residues.

V and J are TRBV19 and TRBJ1-2; TRBD1 aligns across 7 bases. The CDR3 spans 15 residues. After removal of 3 bases from V and 1 base from J, the junction contained 5 bases not matched to a gene. CDR1 and CDR2 from the germline V gene are LNHDA and SQIVND (reference sequence). DNA of the CDR3: TGTGCCAGTAGTATTGGGACAGACTTTAACTATGGCTACACCTTC. Translated: CASSIGTDFNYGYTF.

The chain uses TRBV5-5 and TRBJ2-7; TRBD1 agrees at 9 bases. The CDR3 totals 15 residues. The V gene end was trimmed by 0 bases and the J gene end by 2 bases; junction bases not matched to a gene: 3. CDR1 is SGHKS, CDR2 YYEKEE, per germline (reference sequence). CDR3 loop: CASSLDDRGTYEQYF. The CDR3 DNA reads TGTGCCAGCAGCTTGGATGACAGGGGGACCTACGAGCAGTACTTC.

This clone showed up just a few times. Other nucleotide sequences from this sample produce the same CDR3. The rearrangement joins TRBV29-1 to TRBJ2-6, with TRBD2 identical over 7 bases. The germline V gene encodes CDR1 SQVTM and CDR2 ANQGSEA. The CDR3 extends over 14 amino acids. V lost 3 bases, J lost 2 bases, and 1 base stayed unmatched. CDR3 nucleotide sequence: TGCAGCGTTGATCGGGGGGCTGGGGCCAACGTCCTGACTTTC. Residues: CSVDRGAGANVLTF. Based on the CDR3 plus reference TRBV29-1 and TRBJ2-6, the full variable domain is SAVISQKPSRDICQRGTSLTIQCQVDSQVTMMFWYRQQPGQSLTLIATANQGSEATYESGFVIDKFPISRPNLTFSTLTVSNMSPEDSSIYLCSVDRGAGANVLTFGAGSRLTVL.

The V call is TRBV10-3, the J call TRBJ2-6; D is perhaps TRBD1 or TRBD2 (5 bases each). Trimming removed 0 bases at V and 0 bases at J, with 9 bases between. The CDR3 contains 17 residues. Germline loops: CDR1 ENHRY, CDR2 SYGVKD. The CDR3 loop is CAISESGRGSGANVLTF. The CDR3 DNA reads TGTGCCATCAGTGAGTCGGGACGAGGCTCTGGGGCCAACGTCCTGACTTTC.